This TCR beta chain was profiled in a study of naive and memory T cell subsets. CDR3 length: 17 amino acids. The V gene's germline CDR1 is SEHNR and CDR2 FQNEAQ (reference sequence). V gave up 0 bases and J gave up 3 bases; unmatched junction bases: 8. Two oligonucleotides, mixed equimolar, formed the beta constant-region primer covering TRBC1 and TRBC2. TCRdb re-called the UMI-ligation and nested PCR reads with MiXCR, one entry per CDR3 protein. The sample has approximately 89,000 distinct CDR3 sequences; 7% are singletons. This clonotype was detected many times. This TCR was sampled from a human donor in good health. The source material was central memory CD4+ T cells from blood. The chain links TRBV7-9 to TRBJ1-2; 9 bases align to TRBD1. The CDR3, as DNA: TGTGCCAGCAGCTTAGCCACTACAGGGGGCTGGTACTATGGCTACACCTTC. This translates into CASSLATTGGWYYGYTF. Using reference TRBV7-9 and TRBJ1-2 for the parts outside the CDR3, the full variable domain is DTGVSQNPRHKITKRGQNVTFRCDPISEHNRLYWYRQTLGQGPEFLTYFQNEAQLEKSRLLSDRFSAERPKGSFSTLEIQRTEQGDSAMYLCASSLATTGGWYYGYTFGSGTRLTVV.